Shown below are 10 T cell receptor beta chains from a single sample sequenced in a study of OX40 agonist ivuxolimab in advanced cancers. TCRdb's table, derived via immunoSEQ multiplex PCR, lists solely in-frame clones and lacks some. The table shows more than 95,000 clones, with approximately 93% occurring only once. The input for sequencing was CD4+ or CD8+ T cells sorted from blood, taken in a trial of the OX40 agonist ivuxolimab. The receptors here all came from an adult with an advanced solid tumor such as melanoma, head and neck, liver or kidney cancer.

This sequence joins TRBV9 and TRBJ2-7, with D unresolved. Germline values: CDR1 SGDLS, CDR2 YYNGEE. This CDR3 comprises 14 residues. V lost 0 bases and J 0 bases, leaving 7 bases between the germline ends. DNA of the CDR3: TGTGCCAGCAGCGTAGGGCACACCTCCTACGAGCAGTACTTC. This sequence encodes CASSVGHTSYEQYF.

The J gene is TRBJ2-4, the V gene TRBV2, with 7 bases aligning to TRBD1. This CDR3 is built from 15 residues. Germline CDR1 SNHLY, CDR2 FYNNEI. With V trimmed by 7 bases and J by 0 bases, 6 bases remained unmatched. The CDR3: CASKTDRVAKNIQYF. DNA of the CDR3: TGTGCCAGCAAAACCGACAGGGTAGCCAAAAACATTCAGTACTTC.

The rearrangement links TRBV6-6 to TRBJ2-2, with 8 bases lining up with TRBD2. The CDR3 covers 16 residues. Trimming at V came to 5 bases and at J to 3 bases, leaving 8 bases not matched to a gene. CDR1 and CDR2 (germline): MNHNY, SVGAGI (reference sequence). CDR3 sequence reads: CASSAPREADTGELFF. In nucleotides, the CDR3 is TGTGCCAGCAGTGCCCCGCGGGAGGCCGACACCGGGGAGCTGTTTTTT.

The chain carries TRBV9 and TRBJ2-2; D gene ambiguous. Trimming stripped 1 base from V and 4 bases from J, with 2 bases between. Germline CDR1 SGDLS, CDR2 YYNGEE. This CDR3 comprises 12 residues. The CDR3 DNA sequence: TGTGCCAGCAGCGTAAGCACCGGGGAGCTGTTTTTT. Amino acids: CASSVSTGELFF.

This clone was seen a single time. J is TRBJ2-5 and V is TRBV7-9; D possibly corresponds to TRBD2 (5 bases). Trimming stripped 1 base from V and 5 bases from J, with 11 bases between. CDR3 size: 14 residues. Germline CDR1 and CDR2: SEHNR and FQNEAQ (reference sequence). DNA of the CDR3: TGTGCCAGCAGCTTAGAAGGGAGACGGGAGACCCAGTACTTC. Translation: CASSLEGRRETQYF.

V and J are TRBV28 and TRBJ1-5, with D possibly TRBD1 on 5 matching bases. The ends were cut back, 3 bases at V and 5 bases at J, with 17 bases in the middle. The length of the CDR3 is 16 residues. CDR1 is MDHEN, CDR2 SYDVKM, per germline. CDR3 DNA sequence: TGTGCCAGCAGTTTTGGGACTCCGGAGGGTGATCAGCCCCAGCATTTT. Residues: CASSFGTPEGDQPQHF.

The chain combines TRBV5-6 with TRBJ2-2; TRBD1 matches 8 bases. Germline CDR1 SGHDT, CDR2 YYEEEE. V lost 1 base to trimming and J lost 7 bases; unmatched junction nucleotides: 6. The CDR3 spans 15 residues. CDR3 nucleotides: TGTGCCAGCAGCTTGTCGGACAGGGTTTACGGGGAGCTGTTTTTT. Its protein product is CASSLSDRVYGELFF.

This chain joins TRBV7-3 and TRBJ1-1, with D maybe TRBD1 (6 bases). The CDR3 totals 14 residues. Germline values: CDR1 SGHTA, CDR2 FQGTGA. V lost 5 bases, J lost 4 bases, and 14 bases lay in between. The CDR3 loop reads CASSGQSGGTEAFF. CDR3 bases: TGTGCCAGCAGCGGACAGTCGGGGGGCACTGAAGCTTTCTTT.

The rearrangement joins TRBV7-9 to TRBJ1-5; D remains ambiguous. Germline V gene lookup returns CDR1 SEHNR and CDR2 FQNEAQ (reference sequence). Trimming removed 1 base from V and 0 bases from J, with 7 bases in between. The CDR3 totals 15 residues. Here the CDR3 reads CASSLDTNSNQPQHF. The CDR3 DNA is TGTGCCAGCAGCTTAGATACTAATAGCAATCAGCCCCAGCATTTT. Full variable domain (rest looked up from reference TRBV7-9 and TRBJ1-5): DTGVSQNPRHKITKRGQNVTFRCDPISEHNRLYWYRQTLGQGPEFLTYFQNEAQLEKSRLLSDRFSAERPKGSFSTLEIQRTEQGDSAMYLCASSLDTNSNQPQHFGDGTRLSIL.

The V gene is TRBV28, the J gene TRBJ2-7; no clear D. Germline V gene data show CDR1 as MDHEN and CDR2 as SYDVKM. The CDR3 is 13 residues long. The CDR3 loop reads CATKLDQPDEQYF. The CDR3 DNA follows: TGTGCTACGAAGCTAGACCAACCCGACGAGCAGTACTTC.